A single sample gave rise to the 10 T cell receptor beta chains below, sequenced in a study of cytomegalovirus exposure and HLA in healthy donors. 13 Jbeta primers and 60 Vbeta primers were used for the PCR. Here immunoSEQ multiplex PCR was the method, and the copy in TCRdb shows in-frame clones only, minus some. The repertoire holds about 89,000 clones, with 85% as singletons. What was sequenced was PBMCs. The receptors were gathered from a middle-aged man in good health and CMV-seropositive.

V and J are TRBV11-3 and TRBJ2-1; 7 positions match TRBD2. V gave up 4 bases and J gave up 8 bases; unmatched junction bases: 5. The CDR3 covers 13 residues. Germline loops: CDR1 SGHNT, CDR2 YENEEA. The CDR3 sequence: CASSSSGGDEQFF. The CDR3, as DNA: TGTGCCAGCAGCTCATCTGGGGGGGATGAGCAGTTCTTC.

V and J are TRBV4-1 and TRBJ2-3; TRBD1 aligns across 9 bases. With V trimmed by 2 bases and J by 1 base, 1 base remained unmatched. From germline, CDR1 is MGHRA and CDR2 YSYEKL. The CDR3 has 15 amino acids. This CDR3 is CASSQRDRGTDTQYF. The DNA for the CDR3 is TGCGCCAGCAGCCAAAGGGACAGGGGCACAGATACGCAGTATTTT.

The rearrangement joins TRBV28 to TRBJ2-7; weak D call: TRBD1 (6 bases). V was trimmed by 5 bases and J by 4 bases, leaving 21 bases between them. The CDR3 totals 16 residues. Per germline, CDR1 MDHEN and CDR2 SYDVKM. CDR3 sequence (DNA): TGTGCCAGCAGTACCACAGGGCGAGGATCAACTTACGAGCAGTACTTC. This gives the protein CASSTTGRGSTYEQYF.

The J gene is TRBJ1-5, the V gene TRBV5-1; the D is unclear. Germline V lookup: CDR1 SGHRS, CDR2 YFSETQ. V was cut by 0 bases and J by 3 bases, with 4 bases left in between. This CDR3 has 13 residues. This CDR3 reads CASSLDSNQPQHF. CDR3 DNA: TGCGCCAGCAGCTTGGACTCCAATCAGCCCCAGCATTTT.

The rearrangement uses TRBV9 and TRBJ2-5; weak D call: TRBD2 (5 bases). Trimming stripped 10 bases from V and 9 bases from J, with 19 bases between. Germline loops: CDR1 SGDLS, CDR2 YYNGEE. CDR3 size: 12 residues. The CDR3 DNA is TGTGCCGAGGACTCTCGAAGGTGGCCCCAGTACTTC. Translating gives CAEDSRRWPQYF.

This chain uses TRBV7-6 with TRBJ2-1; 14 bases map to TRBD2. The germline V gene has CDR1 SGHVS and CDR2 FNYEAQ. The CDR3 runs to 21 residues. After removal of 2 bases from V and 1 base from J, the junction contained 13 bases not matched to a gene. Here the CDR3 DNA reads TGTGCCAGCAGCTTACTTGCCGAGACTAGCGGGAGGGCCTGGTCCTACAATGAGCAGTTCTTC. Translating it yields CASSLLAETSGRAWSYNEQFF. The whole variable domain, remainder taken from reference TRBV7-6 and TRBJ2-1, is GAGVSQSPRYKVTKRGQDVALRCDPISGHVSLYWYRQALGQGPEFLTYFNYEAQQDKSGLPNDRFSAERPEGSISTLTIQRTEQRDSAMYRCASSLLAETSGRAWSYNEQFFGPGTRLTVL.

The chain couples TRBV19 to TRBJ2-3, with TRBD1 as a possible D gene (6 bases). Trimming shortened V by 3 bases and J by 0 bases, and 10 bases separated the two germline ends. The CDR3 covers 15 residues. Germline CDR1 reads LNHDA; CDR2 reads SQIVND (reference sequence). CDR3 sequence reads: CASSMDSHSTDTQYF. DNA of the CDR3: TGTGCCAGTAGTATGGACAGCCATAGCACAGATACGCAGTATTTT.

This clone was picked up one time. This chain links TRBV10-3 with TRBJ2-2; D might be TRBD1 (8 bases). The CDR3 runs to 16 residues. The germline V gene encodes CDR1 ENHRY and CDR2 SYGVKD. Trimming cost V 6 bases and J 4 bases, with 18 bases left between them. The CDR3 here is CAISPVQGGSTGELFF. CDR3 DNA: TGTGCCATCAGCCCCGTACAGGGGGGGAGCACCGGGGAGCTGTTTTTT.

The chain employs TRBV9 and TRBJ1-1; maybe TRBD1 (6 bases). The germline V and J ends were trimmed by 4 bases and 4 bases, with 23 bases remaining between them. The CDR3 is 17 amino acids. Germline CDR1 and CDR2: SGDLS and YYNGEE. This CDR3 reads CASSPPRGGGGSTEAFF. The CDR3 nucleotides are TGTGCCAGCAGCCCACCCCGAGGAGGGGGGGGGAGCACTGAAGCTTTCTTT.

This clone was counted a few times. V gene TRBV6-6 combines with J gene TRBJ2-7, with TRBD1 matching 7 bases. CDR3 length: 13 amino acids. V lost 6 bases, J lost 3 bases, and 5 bases stayed unmatched. Germline CDR1 reads MNHNY; CDR2 reads SVGAGI (reference sequence). This CDR3 is CASSPGQHYEQYF. CDR3 in DNA: TGTGCCAGCAGCCCGGGACAGCACTACGAGCAGTACTTC.